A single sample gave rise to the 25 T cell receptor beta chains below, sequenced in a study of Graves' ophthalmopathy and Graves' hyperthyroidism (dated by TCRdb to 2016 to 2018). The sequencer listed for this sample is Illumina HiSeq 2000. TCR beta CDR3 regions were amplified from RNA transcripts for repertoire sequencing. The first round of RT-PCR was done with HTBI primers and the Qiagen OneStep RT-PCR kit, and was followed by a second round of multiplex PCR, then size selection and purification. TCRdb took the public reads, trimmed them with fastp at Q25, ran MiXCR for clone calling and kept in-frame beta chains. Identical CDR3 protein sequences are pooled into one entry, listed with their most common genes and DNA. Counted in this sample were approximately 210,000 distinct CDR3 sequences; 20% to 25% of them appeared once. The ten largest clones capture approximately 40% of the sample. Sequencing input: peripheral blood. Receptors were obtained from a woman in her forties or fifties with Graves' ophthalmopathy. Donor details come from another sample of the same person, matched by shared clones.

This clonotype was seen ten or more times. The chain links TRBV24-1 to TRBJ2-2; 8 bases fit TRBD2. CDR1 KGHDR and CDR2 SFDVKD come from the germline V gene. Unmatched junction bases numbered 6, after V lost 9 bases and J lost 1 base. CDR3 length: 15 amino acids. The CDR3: CATRSGSGNTGELFF. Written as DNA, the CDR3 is TGTGCCACCCGCAGCGGGAGTGGGAACACCGGGGAGCTGTTTTTT.

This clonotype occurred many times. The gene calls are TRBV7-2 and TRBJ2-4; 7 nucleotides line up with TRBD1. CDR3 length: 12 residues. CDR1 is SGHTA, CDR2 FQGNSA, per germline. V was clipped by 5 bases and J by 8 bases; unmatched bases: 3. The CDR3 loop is CASSKTGYIQYF. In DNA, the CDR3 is TGTGCCAGCAGCAAGACAGGGTACATTCAGTACTTC. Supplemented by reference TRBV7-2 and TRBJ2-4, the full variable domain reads GAGVSQSPSNKVTEKGKDVELRCDPISGHTALYWYRQSLGQGLEFLIYFQGNSAPDKSGLPSDRFSAERTGGSVSTLTIQRTQQEDSAVYLCASSKTGYIQYFGAGTRLSVL.

In nucleotides, the CDR3 is TGTGCCAGTAGTATTCCTCCCGGGGAGCTGTTTTTT. Its translation is CASSIPPGELFF. The V gene is TRBV19, the J gene TRBJ2-2; unclear D gene. From germline, CDR1 is LNHDA and CDR2 SQIVND (reference sequence). The CDR3 is made up of 12 amino acids. Trimming shortened V by 3 bases and J by 6 bases, and 5 bases separated the two germline ends.

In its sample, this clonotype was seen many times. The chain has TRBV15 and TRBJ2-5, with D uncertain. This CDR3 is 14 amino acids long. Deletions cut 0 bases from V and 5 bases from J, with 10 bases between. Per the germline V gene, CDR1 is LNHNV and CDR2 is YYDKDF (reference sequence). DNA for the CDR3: TGTGCCACCAGCAGAGATCAGGTCCAGGAGACCCAGTACTTC. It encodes CATSRDQVQETQYF.

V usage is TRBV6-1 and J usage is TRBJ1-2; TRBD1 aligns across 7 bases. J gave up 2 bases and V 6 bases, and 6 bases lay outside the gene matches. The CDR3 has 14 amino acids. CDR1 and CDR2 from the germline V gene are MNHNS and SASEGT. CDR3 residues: CASRKTGLNYGYTF. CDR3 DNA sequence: TGTGCCAGCAGGAAGACAGGGTTGAACTATGGCTACACCTTC.

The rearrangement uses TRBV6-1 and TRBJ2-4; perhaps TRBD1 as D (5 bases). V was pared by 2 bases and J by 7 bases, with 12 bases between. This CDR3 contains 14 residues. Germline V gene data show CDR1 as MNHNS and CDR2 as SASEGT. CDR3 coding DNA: TGTGCCAGCAGTGAATACCAGGGAAGGAACATTCAGTACTTC. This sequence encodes CASSEYQGRNIQYF.

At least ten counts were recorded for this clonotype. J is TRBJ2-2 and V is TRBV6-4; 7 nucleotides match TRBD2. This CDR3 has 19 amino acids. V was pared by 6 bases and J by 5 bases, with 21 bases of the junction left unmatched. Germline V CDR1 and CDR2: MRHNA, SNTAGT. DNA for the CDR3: TGTGCCAGCAGACCCAACGGGATAAGGGCGGGAGTTAGGACCGGGGAGCTGTTTTTT. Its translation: CASRPNGIRAGVRTGELFF.

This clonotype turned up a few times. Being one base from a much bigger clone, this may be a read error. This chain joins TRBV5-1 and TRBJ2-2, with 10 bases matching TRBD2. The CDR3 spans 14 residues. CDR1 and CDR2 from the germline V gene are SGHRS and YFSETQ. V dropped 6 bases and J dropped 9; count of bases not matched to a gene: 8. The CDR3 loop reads CASMKREGTRELFF. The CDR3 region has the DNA TGCGCCAGCATGAAGCGGGAGGGAACCAGGGAGCTGTTTTTT.

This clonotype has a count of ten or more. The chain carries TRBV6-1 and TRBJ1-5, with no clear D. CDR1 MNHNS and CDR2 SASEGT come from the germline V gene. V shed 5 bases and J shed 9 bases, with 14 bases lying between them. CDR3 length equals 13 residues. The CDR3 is CASSLNSLSPQHF. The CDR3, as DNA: TGTGCCAGCAGTCTAAACAGCCTGTCGCCCCAGCATTTT.

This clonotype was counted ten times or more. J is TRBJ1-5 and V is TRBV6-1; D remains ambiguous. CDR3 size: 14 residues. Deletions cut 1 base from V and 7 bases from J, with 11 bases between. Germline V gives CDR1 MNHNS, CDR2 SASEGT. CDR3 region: CASSEELGPQPQHF. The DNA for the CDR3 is TGTGCCAGCAGTGAAGAGTTAGGGCCCCAGCCCCAGCATTTT.

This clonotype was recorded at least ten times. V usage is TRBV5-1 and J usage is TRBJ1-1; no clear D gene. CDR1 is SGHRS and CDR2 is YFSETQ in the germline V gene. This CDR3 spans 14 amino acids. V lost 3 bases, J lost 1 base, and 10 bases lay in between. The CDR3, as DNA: TGCGCCAGCAGCTCCATCGGGGAGAACACTGAAGCTTTCTTT. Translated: CASSSIGENTEAFF.

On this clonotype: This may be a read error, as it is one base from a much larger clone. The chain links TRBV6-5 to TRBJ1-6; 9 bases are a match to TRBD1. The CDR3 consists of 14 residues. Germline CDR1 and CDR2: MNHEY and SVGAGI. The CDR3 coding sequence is TGTACCAGCAGTCACAGGGACAGGGATTCACCCCTCCACTTT. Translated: CTSSHRDRDSPLHF.

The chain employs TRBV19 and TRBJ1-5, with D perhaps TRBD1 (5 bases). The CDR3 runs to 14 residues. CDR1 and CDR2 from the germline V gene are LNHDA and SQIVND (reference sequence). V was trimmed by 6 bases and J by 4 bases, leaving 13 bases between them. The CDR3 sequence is CASRGRGENQPQHF. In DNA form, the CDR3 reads TGTGCCAGTAGAGGAAGGGGAGAGAATCAGCCCCAGCATTTT. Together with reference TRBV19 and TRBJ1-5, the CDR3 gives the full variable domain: DGGITQSPKYLFRKEGQNVTLSCEQNLNHDAMYWYRQDPGQGLRLIYYSQIVNDFQKGDIAEGYSVSREKKESFPLTVTSAQKNPTAFYLCASRGRGENQPQHFGDGTRLSIL.

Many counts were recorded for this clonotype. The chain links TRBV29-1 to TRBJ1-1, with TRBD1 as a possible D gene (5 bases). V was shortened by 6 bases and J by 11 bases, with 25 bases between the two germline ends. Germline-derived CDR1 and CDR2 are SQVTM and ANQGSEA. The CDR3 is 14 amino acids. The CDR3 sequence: CSVAQSAGGFDAFF. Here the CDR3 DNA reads TGCAGCGTCGCCCAGTCCGCGGGGGGTTTCGACGCTTTCTTT.

CDR3 nucleotides: TGTGCCAGCAGCTGGACACCAAACACTGAAGCTTTCTTT. Translation: CASSWTPNTEAFF. This sequence joins TRBV7-8 and TRBJ1-1, with D possibly matching TRBD1 (5 bases). The CDR3 length is 13 residues. Looked up from germline, CDR1 is SGHVS and CDR2 is FQNEAQ. The germline V and J ends were trimmed by 4 bases and 2 bases, with 8 bases remaining between them. Variable domain in full (rest from reference TRBV7-8 and TRBJ1-1): GAGVSQSPRYKVAKRGQDVALRCDPISGHVSLFWYQQALGQGPEFLTYFQNEAQLDKSGLPSDRFFAERPEGSVSTLKIQRTQQEDSAVYLCASSWTPNTEAFFGQGTRLTVV.

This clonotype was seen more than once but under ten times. CDR3 coding DNA: TGTGCCAGCAGCCCCCGAGCGGGCAATCAGCCCCAGCATTTT. Translating gives CASSPRAGNQPQHF. V gene TRBV5-6 combines with J gene TRBJ1-5, with unresolved D. The CDR3 spans 14 residues. Trimming cost V 4 bases and J 2 bases, with 10 bases left between them. Germline V gene data show CDR1 as SGHDT and CDR2 as YYEEEE.

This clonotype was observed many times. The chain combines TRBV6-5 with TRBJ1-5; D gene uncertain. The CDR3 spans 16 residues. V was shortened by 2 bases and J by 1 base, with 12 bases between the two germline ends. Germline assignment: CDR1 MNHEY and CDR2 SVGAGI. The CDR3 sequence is CASSYGGIGSNQPQHF. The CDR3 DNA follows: TGTGCCAGCAGTTACGGCGGGATTGGGAGCAATCAGCCCCAGCATTTT.

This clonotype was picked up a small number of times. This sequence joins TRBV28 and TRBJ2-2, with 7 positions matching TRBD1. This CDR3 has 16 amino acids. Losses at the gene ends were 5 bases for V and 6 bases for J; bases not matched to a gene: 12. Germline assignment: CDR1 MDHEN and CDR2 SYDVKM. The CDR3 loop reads CASSALDRAPAGELFF. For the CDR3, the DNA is TGTGCCAGCAGTGCCCTCGACAGGGCCCCGGCCGGGGAGCTGTTTTTT.

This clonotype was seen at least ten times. CDR3 coding DNA: TGTGCCAGCAGGGAGGGTCACACTGAAGCTTTCTTT. Its translation: CASREGHTEAFF. The genes are TRBV6-1 and TRBJ1-1; D gene uncertain. Germline V gene sequence: CDR1 MNHNS, CDR2 SASEGT. This CDR3 is 12 amino acids long. V lost 6 bases, J lost 3 bases, and 8 bases lay in between.

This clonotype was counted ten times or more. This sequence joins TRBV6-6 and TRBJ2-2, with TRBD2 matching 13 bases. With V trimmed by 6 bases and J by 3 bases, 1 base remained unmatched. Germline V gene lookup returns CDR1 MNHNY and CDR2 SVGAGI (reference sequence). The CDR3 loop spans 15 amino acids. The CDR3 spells CASRGLAGDTGELFF. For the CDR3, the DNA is TGTGCCAGCAGAGGACTAGCGGGAGACACCGGGGAGCTGTTTTTT.

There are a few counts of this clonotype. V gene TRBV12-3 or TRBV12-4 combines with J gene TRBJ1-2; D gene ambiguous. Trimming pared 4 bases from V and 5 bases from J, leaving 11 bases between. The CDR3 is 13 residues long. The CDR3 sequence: CASSSTSLYGYTF. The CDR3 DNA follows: TGTGCCAGCAGTTCCACTTCGTTATATGGCTACACCTTC.

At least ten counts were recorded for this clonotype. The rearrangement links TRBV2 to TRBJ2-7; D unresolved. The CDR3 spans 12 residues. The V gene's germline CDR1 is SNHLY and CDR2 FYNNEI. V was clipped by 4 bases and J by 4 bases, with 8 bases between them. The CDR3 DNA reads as TGTGCCAGCAGTGGCACCCGGTACGAGCAGTACTTC. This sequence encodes CASSGTRYEQYF.

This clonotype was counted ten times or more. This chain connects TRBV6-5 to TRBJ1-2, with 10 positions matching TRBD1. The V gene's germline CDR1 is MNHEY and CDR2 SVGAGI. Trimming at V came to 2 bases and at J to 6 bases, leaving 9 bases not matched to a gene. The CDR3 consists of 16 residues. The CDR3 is CASSYLRTGGLNGYTF. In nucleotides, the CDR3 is TGTGCCAGCAGTTACCTGAGGACAGGGGGGTTGAATGGCTACACCTTC.

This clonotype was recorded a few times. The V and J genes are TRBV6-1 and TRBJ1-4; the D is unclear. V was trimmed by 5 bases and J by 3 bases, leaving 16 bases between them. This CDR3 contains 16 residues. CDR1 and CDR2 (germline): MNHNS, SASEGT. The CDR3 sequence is CASSLELTPANEKLFF. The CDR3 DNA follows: TGTGCCAGCAGTCTAGAACTAACGCCGGCTAATGAAAAACTGTTTTTT.

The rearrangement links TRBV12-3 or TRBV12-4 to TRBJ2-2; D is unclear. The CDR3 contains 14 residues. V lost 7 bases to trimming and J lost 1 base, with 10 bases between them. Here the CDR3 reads CASTRDQNTGELFF. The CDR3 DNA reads TGTGCCAGCACTAGGGATCAGAACACCGGGGAGCTGTTTTTT.